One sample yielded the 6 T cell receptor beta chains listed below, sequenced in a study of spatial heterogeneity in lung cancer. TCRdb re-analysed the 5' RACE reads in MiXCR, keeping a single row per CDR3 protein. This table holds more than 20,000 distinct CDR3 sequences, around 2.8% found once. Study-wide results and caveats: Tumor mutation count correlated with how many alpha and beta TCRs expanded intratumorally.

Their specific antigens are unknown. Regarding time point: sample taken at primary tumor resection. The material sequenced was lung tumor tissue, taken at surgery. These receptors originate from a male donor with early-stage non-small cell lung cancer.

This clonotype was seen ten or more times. The CDR3, as DNA: TGTGCCAGCAGCCCAGGGGGTGATACGCAGTATTTT. Encoded protein: CASSPGGDTQYF. The chain joins TRBV6-5 to TRBJ2-3; 7 bases match TRBD1. V gave up 6 bases and J gave up 6 bases; unmatched junction bases: 3. The CDR3 extends over 12 amino acids. Germline V gene lookup returns CDR1 MNHEY and CDR2 SVGAGI.

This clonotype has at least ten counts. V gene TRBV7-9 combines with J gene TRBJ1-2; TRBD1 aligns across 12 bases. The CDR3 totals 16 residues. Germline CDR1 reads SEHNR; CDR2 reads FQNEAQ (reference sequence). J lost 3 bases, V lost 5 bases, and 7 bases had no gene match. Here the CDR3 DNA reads TGTGCCAGCAGCCAAGGGACAGGGGGCGCCGACTATGGCTACACCTTC. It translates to CASSQGTGGADYGYTF.

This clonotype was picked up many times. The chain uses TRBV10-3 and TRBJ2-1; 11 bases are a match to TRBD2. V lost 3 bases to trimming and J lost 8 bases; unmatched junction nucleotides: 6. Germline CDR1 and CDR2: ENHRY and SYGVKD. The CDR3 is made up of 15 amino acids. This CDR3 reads CAISDTSGSSDEQFF. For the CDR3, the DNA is TGTGCCATCAGTGATACTAGCGGGAGTAGTGATGAGCAGTTCTTC.

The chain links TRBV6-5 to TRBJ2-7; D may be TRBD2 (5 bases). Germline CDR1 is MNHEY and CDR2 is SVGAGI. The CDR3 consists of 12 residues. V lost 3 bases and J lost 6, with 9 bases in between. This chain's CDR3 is CASSYLEGEQYF. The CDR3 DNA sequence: TGTGCCAGCAGTTATCTTGAGGGCGAGCAGTACTTC.

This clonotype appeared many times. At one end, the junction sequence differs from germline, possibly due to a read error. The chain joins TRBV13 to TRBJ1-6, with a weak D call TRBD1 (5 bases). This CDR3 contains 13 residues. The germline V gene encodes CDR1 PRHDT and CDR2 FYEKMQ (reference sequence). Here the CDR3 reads CASSLGQLSPLHF. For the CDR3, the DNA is TGTGCCAGCAGCCTAGGACAATTATCACCCCTCCACTTT.

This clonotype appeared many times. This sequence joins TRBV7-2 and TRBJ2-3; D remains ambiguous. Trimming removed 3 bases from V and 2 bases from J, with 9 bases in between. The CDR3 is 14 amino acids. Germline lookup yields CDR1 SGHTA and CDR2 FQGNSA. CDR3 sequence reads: CASSFQHLTDTQYF. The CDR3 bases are TGTGCCAGCAGCTTTCAACACCTCACAGATACGCAGTATTTT. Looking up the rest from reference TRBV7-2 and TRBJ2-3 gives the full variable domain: GAGVSQSPSNKVTEKGKDVELRCDPISGHTALYWYRQSLGQGLEFLIYFQGNSAPDKSGLPSDRFSAERTGGSVSTLTIQRTQQEDSAVYLCASSFQHLTDTQYFGPGTRLTVL.